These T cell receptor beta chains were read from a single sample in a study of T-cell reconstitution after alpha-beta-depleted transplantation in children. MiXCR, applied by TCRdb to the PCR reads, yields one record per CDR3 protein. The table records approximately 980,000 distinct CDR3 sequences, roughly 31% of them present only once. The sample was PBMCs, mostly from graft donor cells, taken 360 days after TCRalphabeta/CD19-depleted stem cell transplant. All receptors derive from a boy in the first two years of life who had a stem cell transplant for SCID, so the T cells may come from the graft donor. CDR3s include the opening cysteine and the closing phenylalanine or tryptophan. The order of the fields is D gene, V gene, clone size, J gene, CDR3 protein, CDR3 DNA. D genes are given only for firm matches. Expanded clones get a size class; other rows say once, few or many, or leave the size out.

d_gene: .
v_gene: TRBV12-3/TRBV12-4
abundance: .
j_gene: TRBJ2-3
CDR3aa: CASSLSRDNTDTQYF
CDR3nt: TGTGCCAGCAGTTTGTCCAGGGACAACACAGATACGCAGTATTTT

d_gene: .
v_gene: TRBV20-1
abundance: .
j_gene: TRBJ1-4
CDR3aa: CSAVFREKLFF
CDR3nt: TGCAGTGCGGTGTTTCGTGAAAAACTGTTTTTT

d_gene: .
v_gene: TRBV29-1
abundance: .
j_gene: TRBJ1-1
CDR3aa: CSGTTGRNTEAFF
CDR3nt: TGCAGCGGAACCACGGGGAGGAACACTGAAGCTTTCTTT

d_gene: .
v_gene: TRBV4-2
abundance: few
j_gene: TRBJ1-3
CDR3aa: CASSQEVTTAIYF
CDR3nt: TGTGCCAGCAGCCAAGAGGTCACGACAGCCATATATTTT

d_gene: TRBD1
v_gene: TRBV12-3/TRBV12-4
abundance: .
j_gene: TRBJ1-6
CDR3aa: CASSLNDRGHSPLHF
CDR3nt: TGTGCCAGCAGTTTAAACGACAGGGGGCATTCACCCCTCCACTTT

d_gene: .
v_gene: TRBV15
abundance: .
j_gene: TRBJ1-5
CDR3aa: CATSDDPGEPQHF
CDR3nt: TGTGCCACCAGCGATGACCCCGGGGAGCCCCAGCATTTT

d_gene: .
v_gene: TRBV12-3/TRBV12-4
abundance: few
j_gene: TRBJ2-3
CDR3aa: CASILHGPGATDTQYF
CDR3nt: TGTGCCAGCATCCTTCACGGGCCAGGGGCCACAGATACGCAGTATTTT

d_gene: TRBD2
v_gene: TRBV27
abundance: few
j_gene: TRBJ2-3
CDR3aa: CASIKSGNTDTQYF
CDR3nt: TGTGCCAGCATCAAAAGCGGGAACACAGATACGCAGTATTTT

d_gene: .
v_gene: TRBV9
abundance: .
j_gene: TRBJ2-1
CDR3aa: CASSVESERYNEQFF
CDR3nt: TGTGCCAGCAGCGTAGAGTCAGAACGCTACAATGAGCAGTTCTTC

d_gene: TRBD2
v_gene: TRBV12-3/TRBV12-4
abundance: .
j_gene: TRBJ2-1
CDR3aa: CASSFRLAGTTRGNEQFF
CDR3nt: TGTGCCAGCAGTTTCAGACTAGCGGGGACCACCCGGGGGAATGAGCAGTTCTTC

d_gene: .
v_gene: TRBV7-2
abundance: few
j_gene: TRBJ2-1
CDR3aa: CASRRTPSSYNEQFF
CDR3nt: TGTGCCAGCAGGCGGACACCCAGCTCCTACAATGAGCAGTTCTTC

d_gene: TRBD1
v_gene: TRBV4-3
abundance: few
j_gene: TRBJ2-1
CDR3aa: CASSDGTGLYNEQFF
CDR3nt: TGCGCCAGCAGCGACGGGACAGGGCTCTACAATGAGCAGTTCTTC

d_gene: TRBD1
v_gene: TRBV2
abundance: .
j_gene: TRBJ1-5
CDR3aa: CASSTGQGSNQPQHF
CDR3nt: TGTGCCAGCAGTACAGGACAGGGTAGCAATCAGCCCCAGCATTTT

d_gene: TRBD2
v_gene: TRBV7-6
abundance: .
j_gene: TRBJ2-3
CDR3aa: CASSPWTPSGGSTDTQYF
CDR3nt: TGTGCCAGCAGCCCTTGGACTCCTAGCGGGGGCAGCACAGATACGCAGTATTTT